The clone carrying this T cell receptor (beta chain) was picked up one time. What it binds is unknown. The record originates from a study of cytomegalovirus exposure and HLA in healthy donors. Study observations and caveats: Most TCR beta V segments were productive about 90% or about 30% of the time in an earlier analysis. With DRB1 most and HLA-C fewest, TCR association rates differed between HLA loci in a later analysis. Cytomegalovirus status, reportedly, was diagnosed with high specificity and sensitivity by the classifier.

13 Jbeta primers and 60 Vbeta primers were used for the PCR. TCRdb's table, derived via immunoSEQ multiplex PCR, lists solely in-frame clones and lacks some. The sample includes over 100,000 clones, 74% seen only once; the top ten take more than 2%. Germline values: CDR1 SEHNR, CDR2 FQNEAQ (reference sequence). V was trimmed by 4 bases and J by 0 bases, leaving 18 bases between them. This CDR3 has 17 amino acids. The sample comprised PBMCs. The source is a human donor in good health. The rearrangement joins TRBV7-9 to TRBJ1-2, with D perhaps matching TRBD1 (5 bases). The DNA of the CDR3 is TGTGCCAGCAGCTCCTCTCGGGGGACTCCCTCTAACTATGGCTACACCTTC. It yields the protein CASSSSRGTPSNYGYTF.